The rows below give T cell receptor beta chains drawn from one sample of a study of blood T cell repertoires in COVID-19. Here immunoSEQ multiplex PCR was the method, and the copy in TCRdb shows in-frame clones only, minus some. The sample consists of more than 250,000 clones, 82% of them appearing once. The sequenced material came from PBMCs or T cells enriched from blood (not recorded which). The source is a man between 40 and 49 years old who had been exposed to COVID-19. CDR3s include the opening cysteine and the closing phenylalanine or tryptophan. The D gene is left open where the match is weak. Rows may omit the clone size; those that give it use once, few, many or a size class.

V: TRBV27; D: TRBD1; size: NA; J: TRBJ1-5; DNA: TGTGCCAGCAGTTCCACAGGGGTCAATCAGCCCCAGCATTTT; CDR3: CASSSTGVNQPQHF
V: TRBV7-9; D: NA; size: many; J: TRBJ2-6; DNA: TGTGCCAGCAGCCCGGTTGCAGGGTCTGGGGCCAACGTCCTGACTTTC; CDR3: CASSPVAGSGANVLTF
V: TRBV7-9; D: NA; size: NA; J: TRBJ2-7; DNA: TGTGCCAGCAGCGCACAGGGTTACGAGCAGTACTTC; CDR3: CASSAQGYEQYF
V: TRBV5-4; D: NA; size: NA; J: TRBJ2-2; DNA: TGTGCCGTCCGGACAGCTATAAAGAACACCGGGGAGCTGTTTTTT; CDR3: CAVRTAIKNTGELFF
V: TRBV6-6; D: TRBD2; size: NA; J: TRBJ2-7; DNA: TGTGCCAGCAGTAATGGACTAGCGGGGCGGTACGAGCAGTACTTC; CDR3: CASSNGLAGRYEQYF
V: TRBV9; D: NA; size: once; J: TRBJ2-3; DNA: TGTGCCAGCAGCGTACTCTTAGCGGATACGCAGTATTTT; CDR3: CASSVLLADTQYF
V: TRBV5-4; D: NA; size: NA; J: TRBJ2-1; DNA: TGTGCCAGCAGCGTAAACAATGAGCAGTTCTTC; CDR3: CASSVNNEQFF
V: TRBV5-1; D: TRBD1; size: NA; J: TRBJ2-5; DNA: TGCGCCAGCAGGGGGCGGCCCGGGACAGCCCAAGAGACCCAGTACTTC; CDR3: CASRGRPGTAQETQYF
V: TRBV5-6; D: NA; size: NA; J: TRBJ1-2; DNA: TGTGCCAGCAGCCTAAGAAGGGGATACTATGGCTACACCTTC; CDR3: CASSLRRGYYGYTF
V: TRBV27; D: NA; size: NA; J: TRBJ2-1; DNA: TGTGCCAGCAGTACTAGAGACTCCTACAATGAGCAGTTCTTC; CDR3: CASSTRDSYNEQFF
V: TRBV6-1; D: NA; size: NA; J: TRBJ1-1; DNA: TGTGCCAGCAGTGAGGAGCGGGAAGCTTTCTTT; CDR3: CASSEEREAFF
V: TRBV25-1; D: NA; size: NA; J: TRBJ1-1; DNA: TGTGCCAGCAGTCCATCCTGGAGGCGAAACACTGAAGCTTTCTTT; CDR3: CASSPSWRRNTEAFF
V: TRBV6-5; D: NA; size: NA; J: TRBJ2-7; DNA: TGTGCCAGCAGGCACACGATCTCCTACGAGCAGTACTTC; CDR3: CASRHTISYEQYF
V: TRBV18; D: TRBD2; size: NA; J: TRBJ2-1; DNA: TGTGCCAGCTCACCCCTAGCGGGCCTACCCTACAATGAGCAGTTCTTC; CDR3: CASSPLAGLPYNEQFF
V: TRBV7-9; D: NA; size: NA; J: TRBJ2-5; DNA: TGTGCCAGCAGCCCCGGCCGACAGCAAGAGACCCAGTACTTC; CDR3: CASSPGRQQETQYF
V: TRBV4-1; D: NA; size: NA; J: TRBJ2-5; DNA: TGCGCCAGCAGCCCCTTGCAGGCAGAACAAGAGACCCAGTACTTC; CDR3: CASSPLQAEQETQYF
V: TRBV27; D: NA; size: NA; J: TRBJ1-2; DNA: TGTGCCAGCAGTGCCCCGGGGAACTATGGCTACACCTTC; CDR3: CASSAPGNYGYTF
V: TRBV11-3; D: TRBD1; size: NA; J: TRBJ1-6; DNA: TGTGCCAGCAGGACCCCGGGACAGGGCTCATCACCCCTCCACTTT; CDR3: CASRTPGQGSSPLHF
V: TRBV5-4; D: NA; size: NA; J: TRBJ1-2; DNA: TGTGCCAGCAGCGGACCAGACAGCATCTATGGCTACACCTTC; CDR3: CASSGPDSIYGYTF
V: TRBV29-1; D: NA; size: NA; J: TRBJ2-7; DNA: TGCAGCGCCTCCCACTCAGGAGGCTACGAGCAGTACTTC; CDR3: CSASHSGGYEQYF
V: TRBV12-3/TRBV12-4; D: NA; size: NA; J: TRBJ2-7; DNA: TGTGCCAGCTGCGTGGGGGCCTCTGGCGAGCAGTACTTC; CDR3: CASCVGASGEQYF
V: TRBV4-2; D: TRBD2; size: NA; J: TRBJ2-2; DNA: TGTGCCAGCAGCCAAGTTGTTTCTAGCGGGAGTGTGAACACCGGGGAGCTGTTTTTT; CDR3: CASSQVVSSGSVNTGELFF
V: TRBV7-2; D: NA; size: NA; J: TRBJ2-7; DNA: TGTGCCAGCAGCTCCCTTAGCGGCCCCTACGAGCAGTACTTC; CDR3: CASSSLSGPYEQYF
V: TRBV19; D: NA; size: NA; J: TRBJ1-4; DNA: TGTGCCAGTAGTACGATCACCCAGGGATCGGGCGAAAAACTGTTTTTT; CDR3: CASSTITQGSGEKLFF
V: TRBV5-4; D: TRBD2; size: NA; J: TRBJ2-5; DNA: TGTGCCAGCAGCCCTTCGGCGGGAGGGCCAGTCGGAGAGACCCAGTACTTC; CDR3: CASSPSAGGPVGETQYF
V: TRBV9; D: NA; size: NA; J: TRBJ2-3; DNA: TGTGCCAGCAGCGTACTGGTATACTCTAGCACAGATACGCAGTATTTT; CDR3: CASSVLVYSSTDTQYF
V: TRBV9; D: NA; size: NA; J: TRBJ1-5; DNA: TGTGCCAGCAGCGTCCAAGGGGGTAGCAATCAGCCCCAGCATTTT; CDR3: CASSVQGGSNQPQHF
V: TRBV4-1; D: NA; size: NA; J: TRBJ2-5; DNA: TGCGCCAGCAGCCAAGAAGCTGGGACCCAGTACTTC; CDR3: CASSQEAGTQYF
V: TRBV6-5; D: NA; size: NA; J: TRBJ1-1; DNA: TGTGCCAGCAGTTCGGGGGGGAACACTGAAGCTTTCTTT; CDR3: CASSSGGNTEAFF
V: TRBV6-5; D: NA; size: NA; J: TRBJ2-7; DNA: TGTGCCAGCAGTTACTCCCGCCCGGAACGGGGCTACGAGCAGTACTTC; CDR3: CASSYSRPERGYEQYF
V: TRBV21-1; D: NA; size: NA; J: TRBJ2-7; DNA: TGTGCCAGCAGCAAAGGGAGGACAGGGAGGGGGTACGAGCAGTACTTC; CDR3: CASSKGRTGRGYEQYF
V: TRBV2; D: TRBD1; size: NA; J: TRBJ2-7; DNA: TGTGCCAGCAGCCAGACAGGGCTTGGGTACGAGCAGTACTTC; CDR3: CASSQTGLGYEQYF
V: TRBV19; D: NA; size: once; J: TRBJ2-2; DNA: TGTGCCAGTACCTTGACTAGGAACGGGGAGCTGTTTTTT; CDR3: CASTLTRNGELFF
V: TRBV6-5; D: TRBD2; size: NA; J: TRBJ2-5; DNA: TGTGCCAGCAGTCGGGGGGTTGGGGGTGGAGAGACCCAGTACTTC; CDR3: CASSRGVGGGETQYF
V: TRBV6-6; D: TRBD1; size: NA; J: TRBJ2-5; DNA: TGTGCCGGGGGACAGGGTCTCGAGACCCAGTACTTC; CDR3: CAGGQGLETQYF
V: TRBV29-1; D: TRBD1; size: NA; J: TRBJ2-7; DNA: TGCAGCGTTCTTGGGGACAGGGAGGGCGAGCAGTACTTC; CDR3: CSVLGDREGEQYF
V: TRBV28; D: TRBD1; size: NA; J: TRBJ2-7; DNA: TGTGCCAGCAGTCAAGCAGGGACAGGGGGGAACTACGAGCAGTACTTC; CDR3: CASSQAGTGGNYEQYF
V: TRBV3-1/TRBV3-2; D: NA; size: NA; J: TRBJ1-5; DNA: TGTGCCAGCAGCAGCGGGAGTATTCAGCCCCAGCATTTT; CDR3: CASSSGSIQPQHF
V: TRBV3-1/TRBV3-2; D: NA; size: few; J: TRBJ1-1; DNA: TGTGCCAGCAGCCAAGCAGAGAACACTGAAGCTTTCTTT; CDR3: CASSQAENTEAFF
V: TRBV4-1; D: NA; size: NA; J: TRBJ1-4; DNA: TGCGCCAGCAGAACATCAGGGCCTAATGAAAAACTGTTTTTT; CDR3: CASRTSGPNEKLFF
V: TRBV6-2/TRBV6-3; D: NA; size: once; J: TRBJ2-7; DNA: TGTGCCAGCAGTTACTCGACCTTGGGCCGCGGCCCGAGGGACGAGCAGTACTTC; CDR3: CASSYSTLGRGPRDEQYF
V: TRBV3-1/TRBV3-2; D: NA; size: NA; J: TRBJ2-7; DNA: TGTGCCAGCAGCCAAGTTATCTACGAGCAGTACTTC; CDR3: CASSQVIYEQYF
V: TRBV30; D: TRBD1; size: NA; J: TRBJ1-1; DNA: TGTGCCTGGGGGGGACAGGGATTTGAAGCTTTCTTT; CDR3: CAWGGQGFEAFF
V: TRBV5-5; D: TRBD1; size: NA; J: TRBJ1-3; DNA: TGTGCCAGCAGCTTACAAACCGGGACAGGAATCTCTGGAAACACCATATATTTT; CDR3: CASSLQTGTGISGNTIYF
V: TRBV6-5; D: NA; size: NA; J: TRBJ2-7; DNA: TGTGCCAGCAGTTACCAGGGTGGCACCTACGAGCAGTACTTC; CDR3: CASSYQGGTYEQYF
V: TRBV18; D: NA; size: NA; J: TRBJ2-7; DNA: TGTGCCAGCTCCCGACAGGCGGGCGAGCAGTACTTC; CDR3: CASSRQAGEQYF
V: TRBV9; D: TRBD2; size: NA; J: TRBJ2-2; DNA: TGTGCCAGCAGCGTAGCCGAGCGGGAGACCGGGGAGCTGTTTTTT; CDR3: CASSVAERETGELFF
V: TRBV6-5; D: NA; size: NA; J: TRBJ2-3; DNA: TGTGCCAGCAGTTACGGCAAGCGGGTACGCACAGATACGCAGTATTTT; CDR3: CASSYGKRVRTDTQYF